What follows are 5 T cell receptor beta chains derived from one specimen sequenced in a study of T and B cells in COVID-19 patients. BIOMED2 TRB-A/B primer pools were used in multiplex TRB PCR. TCRdb re-derived calls from the multiplex PCR reads in MiXCR, one entry per CDR3 protein. The table shows under 6,000 distinct CDR3 sequences, with roughly 26% occurring only once. Each TRB amplification used about 230-550 ng of genomic DNA from blood. Sequenced material: blood. These receptors were collected from a human donor with active COVID-19.

This clonotype is classed as medium-sized. The rearrangement links TRBV19 to TRBJ1-2; D gene ambiguous. Germline loops: CDR1 LNHDA, CDR2 SQIVND (reference sequence). V lost 0 bases, J lost 8 bases, and 10 bases lay in between. The CDR3 covers 13 residues. The DNA for the CDR3 is TGTGCCAGTAGTATAGATCCCAGGAGGGGCTACACCTTC. It specifies CASSIDPRRGYTF.

This clonotype occurred a few times. The genes are TRBV7-9 and TRBJ2-4, with D possibly being TRBD2 (5 bases). The CDR3 extends over 16 amino acids. Between the trimmed V and J ends, which lost 5 bases and 0 bases, there was a span of 14 bases. Germline loops: CDR1 SEHNR, CDR2 FQNEAQ (reference sequence). In nucleotides, the CDR3 is TGTGCCAGCAGCCCCGTAGAGCGGCTAGCCAAAAACATTCAGTACTTC. It yields the protein CASSPVERLAKNIQYF.

This clonotype was detected once. The junction and the germline gene differ at one end; a read error may be behind it. Here the CDR3 DNA reads TGCAGTGCTAGTAAGCGCGGAGGCACAGATGCGCAGTATTTT. The encoded protein is CSASKRGGTDAQYF. V is TRBV20-1 and J is TRBJ2-3, with D tentatively TRBD2 (5 bases). The CDR3 runs 14 residues. Germline V CDR1 and CDR2: DFQATT, SNEGSKA (reference sequence).

This clonotype is termed medium-sized. This chain connects TRBV19 to TRBJ2-7, with 8 bases fitting TRBD2. Germline V gene data show CDR1 as LNHDA and CDR2 as SQIVND (reference sequence). This CDR3 region has 15 residues. The ends lost 1 base at V and 6 bases at J; junction bases unmatched: 8. Here the CDR3 DNA reads TGTGCCAGTAGTATAGGCGGAGCGGGAGAATCCGAGCAGTACTTC. It translates to CASSIGGAGESEQYF.

By sample fraction, this clonotype is medium-sized. J is TRBJ2-5 and V is TRBV6-5; 7 bases agree with TRBD1. Losses at the gene ends were 6 bases for V and 4 bases for J; bases not matched to a gene: 5. From germline, CDR1 is MNHEY and CDR2 SVGAGI. The CDR3 totals 13 residues. Here the CDR3 DNA reads TGTGCCAGCAGATCGACAGGGACAGAGACCCAGTACTTC. Encoded protein: CASRSTGTETQYF.